This TCR beta chain was profiled in a study of blood T cell repertoires in COVID-19. As for the study in general: COVID-19 samples from acute and convalescent phases originated in the United States, Italy and Spain. Sources were T cells, B-cell-depleted T cells, or PBMCs; the material itself was cDNA or gDNA.

Original processing methods: Estimated nucleated cell counts came from reference gene primer amplification. Only in-frame clones appear in the TCRdb table, and some are missing; sequencing was by immunoSEQ multiplex PCR. The V and J calls and the clone size are those of that table, but D and trimming were determined from the DNA. The sample shows about 130,000 clones, about four fifths of them seen only once. Germline lookup yields CDR1 SGHVS and CDR2 FQNEAQ. The CDR3 has 15 amino acids. The ends were cut back, 5 bases at V and 3 bases at J, with 16 bases in the middle. This TCR derives from an elderly man with acute or convalescent COVID-19. Sequences were obtained from peripheral blood. The chain combines TRBV7-8 with TRBJ1-2; possible D gene TRBD1, 6 bases. The CDR3 region has the DNA TGTGCCAGCAGCCGACCTCGGGGGGGCGACTATGGCTACACCTTC. Translating it yields CASSRPRGGDYGYTF.